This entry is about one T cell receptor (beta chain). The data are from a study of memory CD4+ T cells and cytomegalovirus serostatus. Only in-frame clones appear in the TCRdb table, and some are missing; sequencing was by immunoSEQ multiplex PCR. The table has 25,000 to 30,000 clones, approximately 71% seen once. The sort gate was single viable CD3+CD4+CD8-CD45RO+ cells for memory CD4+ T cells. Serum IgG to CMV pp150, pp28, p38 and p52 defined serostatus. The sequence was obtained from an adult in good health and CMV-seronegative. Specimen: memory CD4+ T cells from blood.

CDR3 in amino acids: CASSSSSGMGGYTF. In DNA, the CDR3 is TGTGCCAGCAGCTCCTCCTCCGGGATGGGCGGCTACACCTTC. The chain is built from TRBV11-2 and TRBJ1-2; D uncertain. This CDR3 has 14 residues. Trimming took off 4 bases at V and 8 bases at J, with 17 bases between the two ends. Germline values: CDR1 SGHAT, CDR2 FQNNGV. The full variable domain, its missing parts supplied by reference TRBV11-2 and TRBJ1-2, is EAGVAQSPRYKIIEKRQSVAFWCNPISGHATLYWYQQILGQGPKLLIQFQNNGVVDDSQLPKDRFSAERLKGVDSTLKIQPAKLEDSAVYLCASSSSSGMGGYTFGSGTRLTVV.